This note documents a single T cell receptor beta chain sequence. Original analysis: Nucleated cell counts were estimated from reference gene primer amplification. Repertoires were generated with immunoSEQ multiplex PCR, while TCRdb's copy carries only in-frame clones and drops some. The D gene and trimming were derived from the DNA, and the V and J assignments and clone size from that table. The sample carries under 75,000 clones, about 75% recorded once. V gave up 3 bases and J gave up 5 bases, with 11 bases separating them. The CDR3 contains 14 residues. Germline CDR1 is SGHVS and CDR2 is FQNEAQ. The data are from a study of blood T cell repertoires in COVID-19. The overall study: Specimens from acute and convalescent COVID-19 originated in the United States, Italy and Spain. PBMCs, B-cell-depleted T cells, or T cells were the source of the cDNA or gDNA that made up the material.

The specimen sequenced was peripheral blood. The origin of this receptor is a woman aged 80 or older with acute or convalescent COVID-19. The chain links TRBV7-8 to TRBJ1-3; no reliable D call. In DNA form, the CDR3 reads TGTGCCAGCAGCTTGGAGGGTTCCAGAAACACCATATATTTT. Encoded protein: CASSLEGSRNTIYF.